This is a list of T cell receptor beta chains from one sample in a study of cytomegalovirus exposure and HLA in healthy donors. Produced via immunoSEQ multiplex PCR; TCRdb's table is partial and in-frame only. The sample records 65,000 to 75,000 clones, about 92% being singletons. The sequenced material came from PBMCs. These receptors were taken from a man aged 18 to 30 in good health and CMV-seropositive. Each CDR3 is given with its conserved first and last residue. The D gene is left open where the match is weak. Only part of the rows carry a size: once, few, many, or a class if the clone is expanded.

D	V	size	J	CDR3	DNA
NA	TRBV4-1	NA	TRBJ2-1	CASSQVQAAYNEQFF	TGCGCCAGCAGCCAAGTACAGGCAGCCTACAATGAGCAGTTCTTC
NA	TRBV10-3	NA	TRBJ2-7	CAISEPRTSYEQYF	TGTGCCATCAGTGAGCCTAGGACTTCCTACGAGCAGTACTTC
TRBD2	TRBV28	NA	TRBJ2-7	CASSLRPGLAGGQLSYEQYF	TGTGCCAGCAGTTTAAGGCCGGGACTAGCGGGAGGCCAACTCTCCTACGAGCAGTACTTC
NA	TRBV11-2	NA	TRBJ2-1	CASSFLLVSSYNEQFF	TGTGCCAGCAGCTTTCTTCTAGTGAGCTCCTACAATGAGCAGTTCTTC
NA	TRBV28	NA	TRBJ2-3	CASSGLTDTQYF	TGTGCCAGCAGCGGGTTGACAGATACGCAGTATTTT
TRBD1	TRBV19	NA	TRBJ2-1	CATSGTGAYNEQFF	TGTGCCACGTCCGGGACAGGAGCCTACAATGAGCAGTTCTTC
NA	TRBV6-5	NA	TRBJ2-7	CASSPLGGADEQYF	TGTGCCAGCAGTCCCCTCGGTGGCGCGGACGAGCAGTACTTC
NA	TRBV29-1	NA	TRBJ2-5	CSVDWVASETQYF	TGCAGCGTTGATTGGGTAGCCTCGGAGACCCAGTACTTC
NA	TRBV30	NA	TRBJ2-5	CAWSFGGETQYF	TGTGCCTGGAGTTTTGGGGGGGAGACCCAGTACTTC
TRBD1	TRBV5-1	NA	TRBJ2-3	CASSLTGGRLTDTQYF	TGCGCCAGCAGCCTGACAGGGGGGCGCCTCACAGATACGCAGTATTTT
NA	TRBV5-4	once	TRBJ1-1	CASSLEGLRGTEAFF	TGTGCCAGCAGCTTGGAGGGATTGCGGGGGACTGAAGCTTTCTTT
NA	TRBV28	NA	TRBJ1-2	CAAGLPTNYGYTF	TGTGCCGCGGGGCTACCGACTAACTATGGCTACACCTTC
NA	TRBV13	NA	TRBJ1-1	CASSLGWTVDTEAFF	TGTGCCAGCAGCTTAGGGTGGACAGTGGATACTGAAGCTTTCTTT
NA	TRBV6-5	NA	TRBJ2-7	CASSTKIGGEQYF	TGTGCCAGCAGTACGAAAATAGGGGGCGAGCAGTACTTC